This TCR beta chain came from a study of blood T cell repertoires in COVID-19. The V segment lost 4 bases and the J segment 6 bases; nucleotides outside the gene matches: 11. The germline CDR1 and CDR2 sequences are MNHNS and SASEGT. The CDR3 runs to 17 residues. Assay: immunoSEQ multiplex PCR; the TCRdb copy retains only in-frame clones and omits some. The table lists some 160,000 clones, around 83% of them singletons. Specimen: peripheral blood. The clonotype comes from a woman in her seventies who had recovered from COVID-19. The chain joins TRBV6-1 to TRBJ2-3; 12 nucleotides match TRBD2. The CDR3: CASSVGSSGGGRDTQYF. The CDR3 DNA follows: TGTGCCAGCAGTGTAGGGTCTAGCGGGGGGGGCCGGGATACGCAGTATTTT.